Listed below are T cell receptor beta chains from one sample, sequenced in a study of blood T cell repertoires in COVID-19. Sequencing used immunoSEQ multiplex PCR; TCRdb keeps in-frame clones, though not all of them. The sample lists 200,000 to 250,000 clones; approximately 80% were seen once. Sequenced: peripheral blood. All receptors derive from a woman aged 80 or over with acute or convalescent COVID-19. Both conserved end residues are part of each CDR3. The order of the fields is CDR3 length, V gene, J gene, D gene, clone size, CDR3 protein, CDR3 DNA. The D gene is left open where the match is weak. Not all rows give a size; the values are once, few, many and, for expanded clones, a class.

cdr3_length: 14; v_call: TRBV6-2/TRBV6-3; j_call: TRBJ1-6; d_call: .; clone_size: once; cdr3_aa: CASSYPQGNSPLHF; cdr3_nt: TGTGCCAGCAGTTACCCGCAGGGAAATTCACCCCTCCACTTT
cdr3_length: 13; v_call: TRBV6-5; j_call: TRBJ1-6; d_call: .; clone_size: .; cdr3_aa: CASSRGSNSPLHF; cdr3_nt: TGTGCCAGCAGCCGCGGGTCTAATTCACCCCTCCACTTT
cdr3_length: 16; v_call: TRBV3-1/TRBV3-2; j_call: TRBJ2-2; d_call: TRBD2; clone_size: .; cdr3_aa: CASSQLAGGSTGELFF; cdr3_nt: TGTGCCAGCAGCCAACTAGCGGGAGGGAGCACCGGGGAGCTGTTTTTT
cdr3_length: 15; v_call: TRBV13; j_call: TRBJ1-6; d_call: .; clone_size: .; cdr3_aa: CASSLAGRGNSPLHF; cdr3_nt: TGTGCCAGCAGCTTAGCTGGAAGGGGGAATTCACCCCTCCACTTT
cdr3_length: 14; v_call: TRBV5-5; j_call: TRBJ1-5; d_call: .; clone_size: once; cdr3_aa: CASSWSGGNQPQHF; cdr3_nt: TGTGCCAGCAGCTGGTCCGGAGGCAATCAGCCCCAGCATTTT
cdr3_length: 11; v_call: TRBV2; j_call: TRBJ2-1; d_call: .; clone_size: .; cdr3_aa: CASGRGGEQFF; cdr3_nt: TGTGCCAGCGGACGGGGTGGTGAGCAGTTCTTC
cdr3_length: 18; v_call: TRBV7-6; j_call: TRBJ2-2; d_call: TRBD1; clone_size: .; cdr3_aa: CASSPRDRGLSNTGELFF; cdr3_nt: TGTGCCAGCAGCCCCCGGGACAGGGGGCTTTCGAACACCGGGGAGCTGTTTTTT
cdr3_length: 13; v_call: TRBV21-1; j_call: TRBJ1-4; d_call: .; clone_size: .; cdr3_aa: CASSPRGNEKLFF; cdr3_nt: TGTGCCAGCAGCCCCCGGGGGAATGAAAAACTGTTTTTT
cdr3_length: 12; v_call: TRBV9; j_call: TRBJ1-4; d_call: .; clone_size: .; cdr3_aa: CASSRGGEKLFF; cdr3_nt: TGTGCCAGCAGCCGCGGAGGGGAAAAACTGTTTTTT
cdr3_length: 14; v_call: TRBV15; j_call: TRBJ1-1; d_call: .; clone_size: few; cdr3_aa: CATSRDPPNTEAFF; cdr3_nt: TGTGCCACCAGCAGAGATCCCCCAAACACTGAAGCTTTCTTT
cdr3_length: 17; v_call: TRBV7-2; j_call: TRBJ2-3; d_call: TRBD2; clone_size: once; cdr3_aa: CASSSTSGETGTDTQYF; cdr3_nt: TGTGCCAGCAGCTCGACTAGCGGGGAGACGGGGACAGATACGCAGTATTTT
cdr3_length: 15; v_call: TRBV19; j_call: TRBJ1-5; d_call: TRBD1; clone_size: .; cdr3_aa: CASKRDRVSNQPQHF; cdr3_nt: TGTGCCAGTAAACGGGACAGGGTTAGCAATCAGCCCCAGCATTTT
cdr3_length: 13; v_call: TRBV7-9; j_call: TRBJ2-7; d_call: .; clone_size: .; cdr3_aa: CASSLITTYEQYF; cdr3_nt: TGTGCCAGCAGCTTAATAACTACCTACGAGCAGTACTTC